Each of the 8 T cell receptor beta chains below was sequenced from the same sample in a study of control samples from healthy donors and cancer patients. TCRdb's table, derived via immunoSEQ multiplex PCR, lists solely in-frame clones and lacks some. The table shows under 150,000 clones, with 87% occurring only once. The sample was blood. These TCRs come from a man aged 40-49 years in good health.

A few counts support this clone. V gene TRBV7-3 combines with J gene TRBJ2-2; 10 bases agree with TRBD1. Trimming at V came to 5 bases and at J to 5 bases, leaving 5 bases not matched to a gene. Germline V gene data show CDR1 as SGHTA and CDR2 as FQGTGA. This CDR3 comprises 15 residues. The CDR3 nucleotides are TGTGCCAGCAGCCGGGACAGGGGTGGGACCGGGGAGCTGTTTTTT. Its protein product is CASSRDRGGTGELFF.

This sequence joins TRBV5-4 and TRBJ1-3, with 10 bases aligning to TRBD1. V lost 4 bases, J lost 3 bases, and 7 bases stayed unmatched. The CDR3 has 16 residues. The germline V gene encodes CDR1 SGHNT and CDR2 YYREEE (reference sequence). CDR3 bases: TGTGCCAGCAGCCCGACAGGGGGCGGTTATGGAAACACCATATATTTT. Encoded protein: CASSPTGGGYGNTIYF.

This chain connects TRBV18 to TRBJ1-1; D unresolved. Germline CDR1 and CDR2: KGHSH and LQKENI. The CDR3 extends over 15 amino acids. V was trimmed by 0 bases and J by 2 bases, leaving 10 bases between them. This chain's CDR3 is CASSPPGISNTEAFF. In nucleotides, the CDR3 is TGTGCCAGCTCACCACCGGGGATCAGCAACACTGAAGCTTTCTTT.

J is TRBJ2-7 and V is TRBV12-3 or TRBV12-4; unclear D gene. This CDR3 contains 13 residues. V lost 8 bases and J 2 bases, leaving 13 bases between the germline ends. CDR3 amino acids: CASQRTAPYEQYF. The CDR3 DNA is TGTGCCAGCCAAAGGACGGCGCCCTACGAGCAGTACTTC.

J is TRBJ2-5 and V is TRBV6-5; D not resolved. V dropped 6 bases and J dropped 2 bases, with 13 bases sitting between them. Germline lookup yields CDR1 MNHEY and CDR2 SVGAGI. The CDR3 totals 14 residues. In DNA, the CDR3 is TGTGCCAGCAGAAATCCGGGCCGACAAGAGACCCAGTACTTC. Protein product: CASRNPGRQETQYF.

V gene TRBV11-3 combines with J gene TRBJ1-1; D is perhaps TRBD1 (5 bases). CDR1 and CDR2 from the germline V gene are SGHNT and YENEEA. There are 15 residues in the CDR3. The germline V and J ends were trimmed by 4 bases and 6 bases, with 18 bases remaining between them. This CDR3 reads CASSSDYGGQAEAFF. CDR3 bases: TGTGCCAGCAGCTCAGACTACGGGGGTCAGGCTGAAGCTTTCTTT.

The V gene is TRBV29-1, the J gene TRBJ1-2, with D perhaps matching TRBD1 (5 bases). The germline V gene has CDR1 SQVTM and CDR2 ANQGSEA. This CDR3 contains 14 residues. Trimming cost V 6 bases and J 3 bases, with 17 bases left between them. CDR3 sequence (DNA): TGCAGCGTCCCTGGGGGGAGGATTGACTATGGCTACACCTTC. Residues: CSVPGGRIDYGYTF.

This chain connects TRBV19 to TRBJ1-1, with D uncertain. Germline assignment: CDR1 LNHDA and CDR2 SQIVND (reference sequence). The CDR3 length is 13 residues. CDR3: CTVQQRPNTEAFF. CDR3 DNA: TGTACCGTCCAGCAGAGACCGAACACTGAAGCTTTCTTT.